The clone carrying this T cell receptor (beta chain) was recorded at least ten times. The antigen remains undetermined. This sample is drawn from a study of T-cell reconstitution after alpha-beta-depleted transplantation in children. General observations from the study: Most T-cell counts and diversity one year after the transplant came from T cells that were newly produced. Some patients' high day-60 TCRbeta diversity was attributed to recipient cells surviving conditioning. There were reportedly several hundred expanded graft clones from which alpha-beta T cells came about two months after transplant.

A library of TCRbeta sequences, prepared with unique molecular identifiers, was generated. MiXCR, applied by TCRdb to the PCR reads, yields one record per CDR3 protein. Among around 450,000 distinct CDR3 sequences listed, 43% were seen once. The junction had 8 bases not matched to a gene; V was cut back by 4 bases and J by 1 base. This CDR3 comprises 16 residues. Germline V gives CDR1 LGHNA, CDR2 YNFKEQ. The material sequenced was PBMCs, taken before TCRalphabeta/CD19-depleted stem cell transplant. This clonotype originated in a girl aged 2-10 years with aplastic anemia, due to receive a stem cell transplant. The J gene is TRBJ2-3, the V gene TRBV4-2; TRBD2 matches at 7 bases. The CDR3 spells CASSRRLAEGTDTQYF. In DNA, the CDR3 is TGTGCCAGCAGCCGTCGTCTAGCGGAGGGCACAGATACGCAGTATTTT.